The 8 T cell receptor beta chains listed next were all sequenced from one sample in a study of post-analysis software for immune sequencing data (dated by TCRdb to between 2014 and 2016). Receptors were amplified or captured by PCR. The reads were generated on an Illumina HiSeq 2500. To reduce PCR and sequencing biases, unique molecular identifiers were incorporated into the TCR beta cDNA libraries. The public sequencing data were trimmed at Q25 with fastp and processed into clonotypes with MiXCR by TCRdb, which kept only in-frame beta chains. When rows share a CDR3 protein, they turn into one entry using the most common DNA and genes. The sample table records a few hundred thousand distinct CDR3 sequences; 30% to 45% of these occur just once. The ten largest clonotypes hold around 15% of the sample. The antigens these receptors bind are not known. Overall results and qualifications from the work: About 5 TRBV segments, including TRBV5-6, TRBV5-1 and TRBV20-1, were significantly more frequent in patients than controls.

Sequencing was performed on blood. The receptors come from a girl aged 5 to 17 with multiple sclerosis.

This chain joins TRBV7-9 and TRBJ1-1; D call uncertain. Trimming left V 4 bases short and J 1 base short, with 10 bases between. Germline V gives CDR1 SEHNR, CDR2 FQNEAQ (reference sequence). This CDR3 has 14 amino acids. The CDR3 here is CASSSDVRNTEAFF. The CDR3 coding sequence is TGTGCCAGCAGCTCAGATGTCAGGAACACTGAAGCTTTCTTT.

This clonotype was detected only a few times. The chain carries TRBV7-2 and TRBJ1-2, with D uncertain. The ends were cut back, 0 bases at V and 2 bases at J, with 7 bases in the middle. Germline assignment: CDR1 SGHTA and CDR2 FQGNSA. The CDR3 totals 14 residues. CDR3 sequence (DNA): TGTGCCAGCAGCTTAGCGGCGGGCAACTATGGCTACACCTTC. It encodes CASSLAAGNYGYTF.

The V and J genes are TRBV7-9 and TRBJ1-1, with D unclear. CDR3 length: 13 amino acids. Germline CDR1 and CDR2: SEHNR and FQNEAQ (reference sequence). V lost 4 bases, J lost 1 base, and 7 bases lay in between. CDR3 protein: CASSSPWNTEAFF. The CDR3 DNA reads TGTGCCAGCAGCTCCCCATGGAACACTGAAGCTTTCTTT.

The chain uses TRBV3-1 and TRBJ2-5; tentative D call: TRBD2 (6 bases). The end of the DNA is better explained by TRBJ2-7, so the J call may be wrong. Per the germline V gene, CDR1 is LGHDT and CDR2 is YNNKEL (reference sequence). The CDR3 has 12 residues. This CDR3 reads CASSQGRGEQYF. The CDR3 DNA reads TGTGCCAGCAGCCAAGGGAGGGGCGAGCAGTACTTC.

In regard to this clonotype: Just one base apart from a much larger clone, this may be a read error. The chain employs TRBV7-2 and TRBJ2-7; TRBD1 matches at 11 bases. Germline CDR1 and CDR2: SGHTA and FQGNSA. The CDR3 is made up of 17 amino acids. The junction had 10 bases not matched to a gene; V was cut back by 5 bases and J by 1 base. DNA for the CDR3: TGTGCCAGCAGCCATCTGGGACAGGGGGTCAGGTCCTACGAGCAGTACTTC. It codes for CASSHLGQGVRSYEQYF.

The count of this clonotype is one. This chain joins TRBV6-1 and TRBJ2-5; 8 positions agree with TRBD2. Looked up from germline, CDR1 is MNHNS and CDR2 is SASEGT. The length of the CDR3 is 18 residues. Unmatched junction bases numbered 19, after V lost 6 bases and J lost 4 bases. As DNA, the CDR3 is TGTGCCAGCAGCCAAGATCTTTTGGGCGGGGGGCTGAGAGAGACCCAGTACTTC. Translated, it gives CASSQDLLGGGLRETQYF.

The chain links TRBV29-1 to TRBJ2-1, with 8 bases identical to TRBD2. This CDR3 comprises 14 residues. CDR1 is SQVTM and CDR2 is ANQGSEA in the germline V gene. With V trimmed by 4 bases and J by 10 bases, 12 bases remained unmatched. The CDR3 loop is CSVGPSGGLREQFF. CDR3 sequence (DNA): TGCAGCGTTGGTCCGAGCGGGGGCCTCCGGGAGCAGTTCTTC.

The rearrangement uses TRBV20-1 and TRBJ1-2; D not certain. The V end was cut by 5 bases, the J end by 4 bases, with 17 bases between. The length of the CDR3 is 14 residues. Germline CDR1 DFQATT, CDR2 SNEGSKA (reference sequence). The CDR3 protein is CSASRLSEVYGYTF. CDR3 nucleotides: TGCAGTGCTTCACGACTCAGTGAAGTCTATGGCTACACCTTC.